This is a list of T cell receptor beta chains from one sample in a study of cytomegalovirus exposure and HLA in healthy donors. TCRdb's copy holds only in-frame clones and misses some; the assay was immunoSEQ multiplex PCR. The sample includes some 120,000 clones, approximately 91% seen only once; the top ten take 2% to 2.5%. The sample was PBMCs. Source of these receptors: a woman younger than 35 in good health and CMV-seronegative. Both conserved end residues are part of each CDR3. Each record gives: D gene, clone size, V gene, J gene, CDR3 DNA, CDR3 protein. A D gene is named only where the DNA matches it firmly. Only part of the rows carry a size: once, few, many, or a class if the clone is expanded.

d_gene: -; abundance: -; v_gene: TRBV29-1; j_gene: TRBJ2-7; CDR3nt: TGCAGCGTAGTAGTTACCTCCTACGAGCAGTACTTC; CDR3aa: CSVVVTSYEQYF
d_gene: TRBD1; abundance: -; v_gene: TRBV7-6; j_gene: TRBJ2-7; CDR3nt: TGTGCCAGCAGCGCAGGGGGAGCCTCCTACGAGCAGTACTTC; CDR3aa: CASSAGGASYEQYF
d_gene: TRBD2; abundance: -; v_gene: TRBV11-3; j_gene: TRBJ2-7; CDR3nt: TGTGCCAGCAGCCTCCGCGCGAGCGGGAGGGAAGGACAGCAGTACTTC; CDR3aa: CASSLRASGREGQQYF
d_gene: -; abundance: few; v_gene: TRBV14; j_gene: TRBJ1-2; CDR3nt: TGTGCCAGCAGCCAAGGGGCCAACTATGGCTACACCTTC; CDR3aa: CASSQGANYGYTF
d_gene: TRBD1; abundance: -; v_gene: TRBV7-7; j_gene: TRBJ2-5; CDR3nt: TGTGCTAGCAGCTTAGGGACAGGGGAGCAAGAGACCCAGTACTTC; CDR3aa: CASSLGTGEQETQYF
d_gene: TRBD2; abundance: -; v_gene: TRBV27; j_gene: TRBJ2-2; CDR3nt: TGTGCCAGCAGTTCCCGCACCTCTAGCGGCGTAGGCGGGGAGCTGTTTTTT; CDR3aa: CASSSRTSSGVGGELFF
d_gene: TRBD1; abundance: -; v_gene: TRBV5-1; j_gene: TRBJ1-4; CDR3nt: TGCGCCAGCAGCTTTTCAGGGGGAGCTGAAAAACTGTTTTTT; CDR3aa: CASSFSGGAEKLFF
d_gene: TRBD1; abundance: -; v_gene: TRBV13; j_gene: TRBJ1-4; CDR3nt: TGTGCCAGCAGCTTATCGGACAGGGGGACTAATGAAAAACTGTTTTTT; CDR3aa: CASSLSDRGTNEKLFF
d_gene: TRBD1; abundance: -; v_gene: TRBV7-9; j_gene: TRBJ2-7; CDR3nt: TGTGCCAGCAGCTTAACAGGGGAGAGCTCCTACGAGCAGTACTTC; CDR3aa: CASSLTGESSYEQYF
d_gene: TRBD1; abundance: -; v_gene: TRBV7-9; j_gene: TRBJ2-7; CDR3nt: TGTGCCAGCAGCTCACCGGGACAGGGGGCCTACGAGCAGTACTTC; CDR3aa: CASSSPGQGAYEQYF
d_gene: TRBD1; abundance: few; v_gene: TRBV6-5; j_gene: TRBJ1-2; CDR3nt: TGTGCCAGCAGGACAGGGCATGGCTACACCTTC; CDR3aa: CASRTGHGYTF
d_gene: -; abundance: -; v_gene: TRBV10-3; j_gene: TRBJ2-5; CDR3nt: TGTGCCATCAGTGAGTCTCAGGGTCAAGAGACCCAGTACTTC; CDR3aa: CAISESQGQETQYF
d_gene: TRBD2; abundance: -; v_gene: TRBV7-6; j_gene: TRBJ2-1; CDR3nt: TGTGCCAGCAGCATCTTAGCGGGAGCATCCCTCAATGAGCAGTTCTTC; CDR3aa: CASSILAGASLNEQFF
d_gene: TRBD2; abundance: -; v_gene: TRBV5-6; j_gene: TRBJ2-3; CDR3nt: TGTGCCAGCAGCAGCGGGAGTGCCATAGATACGCAGTATTTT; CDR3aa: CASSSGSAIDTQYF
d_gene: TRBD2; abundance: -; v_gene: TRBV5-4; j_gene: TRBJ2-1; CDR3nt: TGTGCCAGCAGCTTGCGGGCGGGAGGGTTACCCAATGAGCAGTTCTTC; CDR3aa: CASSLRAGGLPNEQFF
d_gene: TRBD2; abundance: -; v_gene: TRBV5-4; j_gene: TRBJ2-1; CDR3nt: TGTGCCAGCAGTCGACTAGCGGGAGGAATCGTGAATGAGCAGTTCTTC; CDR3aa: CASSRLAGGIVNEQFF
d_gene: -; abundance: -; v_gene: TRBV7-9; j_gene: TRBJ2-5; CDR3nt: TGTGCCAGCAGCTTAAGGTTAGGGTCAGGGCGAGAGACCCAGTACTTC; CDR3aa: CASSLRLGSGRETQYF
d_gene: -; abundance: few; v_gene: TRBV20-1; j_gene: TRBJ2-3; CDR3nt: TGCAGTGCCCGGAGAGCCGATACGCAGTATTTT; CDR3aa: CSARRADTQYF
d_gene: -; abundance: -; v_gene: TRBV15; j_gene: TRBJ2-1; CDR3nt: TGTGCCACCAGCAGAGCACGAACTGGCGGAGCCGACTTCTACAATGAGCAGTTCTTC; CDR3aa: CATSRARTGGADFYNEQFF
d_gene: TRBD1; abundance: -; v_gene: TRBV10-3; j_gene: TRBJ2-7; CDR3nt: TGTGCCACGGGGACAGGGGTTACCTACGAGCAGTACTTC; CDR3aa: CATGTGVTYEQYF
d_gene: -; abundance: -; v_gene: TRBV4-1; j_gene: TRBJ2-7; CDR3nt: TGCGCCAGCAGCCACACGACCCGGCGAGGCTACGAGCAGTACTTC; CDR3aa: CASSHTTRRGYEQYF
d_gene: -; abundance: -; v_gene: TRBV18; j_gene: TRBJ1-5; CDR3nt: TGTGCCAGCTCAGACACGGATAGCAATCAGCCCCAGCATTTT; CDR3aa: CASSDTDSNQPQHF
d_gene: TRBD1; abundance: -; v_gene: TRBV11-3; j_gene: TRBJ2-3; CDR3nt: TGTGCCAGCAGTCCAAGCGGGACAGGGGGCTTGGATACGCAGTATTTT; CDR3aa: CASSPSGTGGLDTQYF
d_gene: -; abundance: -; v_gene: TRBV11-2; j_gene: TRBJ2-7; CDR3nt: TGTGCCAGCAGCTTCGGACTTACCTACGAGCAGTACTTC; CDR3aa: CASSFGLTYEQYF
d_gene: TRBD1; abundance: -; v_gene: TRBV5-1; j_gene: TRBJ2-5; CDR3nt: TGCGCCAGCAGTTCCGGACAGGGTGGCTGGGAGACCCAGTACTTC; CDR3aa: CASSSGQGGWETQYF
d_gene: TRBD2; abundance: once; v_gene: TRBV5-6; j_gene: TRBJ2-1; CDR3nt: TGTGCCAGCAGCTTGGCTAAGTCTAGCGGGAGGATTTGGGCGCCACGGTTCTTC; CDR3aa: CASSLAKSSGRIWAPRFF
d_gene: -; abundance: -; v_gene: TRBV4-2; j_gene: TRBJ1-1; CDR3nt: TGTGCCAGCAGCCCATCTCAGGGGCAGGCTGGACCCATGAACACTGAAGCTTTCTTT; CDR3aa: CASSPSQGQAGPMNTEAFF
d_gene: TRBD2; abundance: -; v_gene: TRBV2; j_gene: TRBJ2-3; CDR3nt: TGTGCCAGCAGCCGCACCGGGACTAGCGGGAGTTTGTCAGATACGCAGTATTTT; CDR3aa: CASSRTGTSGSLSDTQYF
d_gene: TRBD1; abundance: once; v_gene: TRBV5-6; j_gene: TRBJ2-7; CDR3nt: TGTGCCAGCAGCTTGGGGGACAGGGGAACAGGGGAGCAGTACTTC; CDR3aa: CASSLGDRGTGEQYF
d_gene: -; abundance: -; v_gene: TRBV5-4; j_gene: TRBJ2-1; CDR3nt: TGTGCCAGCAGCTGGGGGGGCCGTTTAGGAGGCTATGAGCAGTTCTTC; CDR3aa: CASSWGGRLGGYEQFF
d_gene: TRBD2; abundance: -; v_gene: TRBV15; j_gene: TRBJ2-7; CDR3nt: TGTGCCACCAGCAGAGATCCCGTAGCGGGAGGGCTACACGAGCAGTACTTC; CDR3aa: CATSRDPVAGGLHEQYF
d_gene: TRBD2; abundance: -; v_gene: TRBV12-5; j_gene: TRBJ2-4; CDR3nt: TGTGCTAGTGCCATGAGGGAGGGGATGAACATTCAGTACTTC; CDR3aa: CASAMREGMNIQYF
d_gene: -; abundance: few; v_gene: TRBV4-1; j_gene: TRBJ2-4; CDR3nt: TGCGCCAGCAGCCCCCGTCTAGCCAAAAACATTCAGTACTTC; CDR3aa: CASSPRLAKNIQYF
d_gene: -; abundance: -; v_gene: TRBV19; j_gene: TRBJ2-1; CDR3nt: TGTGCCAGTTCGAGGGCCGCAAACAATGAGCAGTTCTTC; CDR3aa: CASSRAANNEQFF
d_gene: TRBD1; abundance: -; v_gene: TRBV6-5; j_gene: TRBJ2-4; CDR3nt: TGTGCCAGCAGTTTCAGACAGGGACAAAACATTCAGTACTTC; CDR3aa: CASSFRQGQNIQYF
d_gene: -; abundance: -; v_gene: TRBV28; j_gene: TRBJ2-2; CDR3nt: TGTGCCAGCAGTTTCCGACTAGGTTGGACCGGGGAGCTGTTTTTT; CDR3aa: CASSFRLGWTGELFF
d_gene: -; abundance: -; v_gene: TRBV4-2; j_gene: TRBJ2-7; CDR3nt: TGTGCCAGCAGCCAAGATTCGCGGGATTCTTACGAGCAGTACTTC; CDR3aa: CASSQDSRDSYEQYF
d_gene: TRBD1; abundance: -; v_gene: TRBV2; j_gene: TRBJ1-5; CDR3nt: TGTGCCAGCAGTGGACTAGGGGGCGTCGGCAATCAGCCCCAGCATTTT; CDR3aa: CASSGLGGVGNQPQHF
d_gene: -; abundance: -; v_gene: TRBV11-2; j_gene: TRBJ1-3; CDR3nt: TGTGCCAGCAGCTCTCCCCGAGGGATTTCGGGAAACACCATATATTTT; CDR3aa: CASSSPRGISGNTIYF
d_gene: TRBD2; abundance: -; v_gene: TRBV27; j_gene: TRBJ2-3; CDR3nt: TGTGCCAGCAGTTTCTCTAGCGGGCCTACAGATACGCAGTATTTT; CDR3aa: CASSFSSGPTDTQYF
d_gene: -; abundance: -; v_gene: TRBV7-9; j_gene: TRBJ2-3; CDR3nt: TGTGCCAGCAGGTTAGGGGACTCGCCCACAGATACGCAGTATTTT; CDR3aa: CASRLGDSPTDTQYF
d_gene: -; abundance: once; v_gene: TRBV7-9; j_gene: TRBJ1-1; CDR3nt: TGTGCCAGCAGCACAAACCTACTCGGACAGACCCTTGAAGCTTTCTTT; CDR3aa: CASSTNLLGQTLEAFF
d_gene: TRBD2; abundance: -; v_gene: TRBV28; j_gene: TRBJ2-1; CDR3nt: TGTGCCAGCAGTCTAAGCGGGAGGGCCTACAATGAGCAGTTCTTC; CDR3aa: CASSLSGRAYNEQFF
d_gene: -; abundance: -; v_gene: TRBV19; j_gene: TRBJ1-2; CDR3nt: TGTGCCAGTAGTAAATCCAGTTTTAACTATGGCTACACCTTC; CDR3aa: CASSKSSFNYGYTF
d_gene: TRBD1; abundance: -; v_gene: TRBV13; j_gene: TRBJ2-2; CDR3nt: TGTGCCAGCAGCTTTTCCCGGACAGGGGAGGACACCGGGGAGCTGTTTTTT; CDR3aa: CASSFSRTGEDTGELFF